The 25 T cell receptor beta chains in this list originate from one sample, sequenced in a study of cytomegalovirus exposure and HLA in healthy donors. PCR amplification relied on 60 Vbeta primers (plus 13 Jbeta primers). Clones were sequenced by immunoSEQ multiplex PCR, and TCRdb holds only the in-frame ones, with some missing. The data contain tens of thousands of clones, 84% of them seen just once; the ten biggest clones take up 5.6%. Source material: PBMCs. These receptors originate from a woman aged 18-29 years in good health and CMV-seropositive.

This clone was seen more than once but under ten times. The rearrangement uses TRBV19 and TRBJ2-7; the match to TRBD2 covers 7 bases. This CDR3 spans 15 amino acids. J lost 0 bases, V lost 3 bases, and 5 bases had no gene match. Germline assignment: CDR1 LNHDA and CDR2 SQIVND (reference sequence). DNA for the CDR3: TGTGCCAGTAGTATGGGGGGGGAGAGCTCCTACGAGCAGTACTTC. Translating gives CASSMGGESSYEQYF.

This chain uses TRBV7-2 with TRBJ2-7; 15 bases are a match to TRBD2. Germline lookup yields CDR1 SGHTA and CDR2 FQGNSA. V lost 5 bases to trimming and J lost 7 bases; unmatched junction nucleotides: 15. The CDR3 length is 18 residues. The CDR3 DNA is TGTGCCAGCAGCCCAACGGGACTAGCGGGAGGATGGGTTGGGGAGCAGTACTTC. Its translation: CASSPTGLAGGWVGEQYF.

V and J are TRBV14 and TRBJ2-7; TRBD2 aligns across 10 bases. V was clipped by 4 bases and J by 3 bases; unmatched bases: 12. The CDR3 covers 17 residues. The germline V gene encodes CDR1 SGHDN and CDR2 FVKESK. For the CDR3, the DNA is TGTGCCAGCAGCCTCCGAAGCGGCACTAGCGGGATCTACGAGCAGTACTTC. Its translation is CASSLRSGTSGIYEQYF.

V usage is TRBV5-6 and J usage is TRBJ2-5; 10 bases fit TRBD2. V was clipped by 2 bases and J by 2 bases; unmatched bases: 3. The CDR3 extends over 15 amino acids. Germline V gene lookup returns CDR1 SGHDT and CDR2 YYEEEE. CDR3 DNA: TGTGCCAGCAGCTTAGCGGGAGGGGATCAAGAGACCCAGTACTTC. Amino acid sequence: CASSLAGGDQETQYF. Using reference TRBV5-6 and TRBJ2-5 for the parts outside the CDR3, the full variable domain is DAGVTQSPTHLIKTRGQQVTLRCSPKSGHDTVSWYQQALGQGPQFIFQYYEEEERQRGNFPDRFSGHQFPNYSSELNVNALLLGDSALYLCASSLAGGDQETQYFGPGTRLLVL.

There are a few counts of this clone. The chain carries TRBV5-6 and TRBJ2-7; 8 nucleotides align to TRBD2. The V and J ends lost 4 bases and 6 bases, in that order; junction bases with no gene match: 9. The CDR3 consists of 14 residues. CDR1 SGHDT and CDR2 YYEEEE come from the germline V gene. CDR3 sequence (DNA): TGTGCCAGCAGCGCGTTGGGACTAGTATCCGAGCAGTACTTC. This encodes CASSALGLVSEQYF.

In this sample, this clone turned up once. The rearrangement links TRBV18 to TRBJ2-2, with D possibly being TRBD2 (5 bases). Germline loops: CDR1 KGHSH, CDR2 LQKENI. Trimming left V 5 bases short and J 8 bases short, with 12 bases between. The CDR3 has 13 residues. This chain's CDR3 is CASSWTGEGELFF. The CDR3 coding sequence is TGTGCCAGCTCATGGACTGGAGAGGGGGAGCTGTTTTTT.

The V call is TRBV5-1, the J call TRBJ2-5; a weak D match, TRBD2 (6 bases). The germline V gene has CDR1 SGHRS and CDR2 YFSETQ. CDR3 length: 15 amino acids. V lost 0 bases and J lost 2, with 11 bases in between. The DNA for the CDR3 is TGCGCCAGCAGCTTGGACATAGCGGATCAAGAGACCCAGTACTTC. Amino acids: CASSLDIADQETQYF.

V gene TRBV5-3 combines with J gene TRBJ2-5; 9 nucleotides align to TRBD1. TRBV5-3 is placed among ORFs of uncertain function. The V and J ends lost 1 base and 4 bases, in that order; junction bases with no gene match: 5. The CDR3 is 15 residues long. The CDR3 bases are TGTGCCAGAAGCTTGAGAACAGGGGGCAGAGAGACCCAGTACTTC. This sequence encodes CARSLRTGGRETQYF.

This clone came up a few times. This rearrangement joins TRBV6-9 to TRBJ2-7; TRBD1 matches at 9 bases. The length of the CDR3 is 15 residues. V dropped 0 bases and J dropped 6; count of bases not matched to a gene: 6. Germline V gene sequence: CDR1 MNHGY, CDR2 SVAAGI. CDR3 nucleotide sequence: TGTGCCAGCAGTTATTCTGGGACAGGGAAGGGCGAGCAGTACTTC. Translation: CASSYSGTGKGEQYF.

The chain recombines TRBV7-9 with TRBJ2-1; possibly TRBD2 for D (6 bases). There are 13 residues in the CDR3. V lost 5 bases and J 8 bases, leaving 13 bases between the germline ends. The germline CDR1 and CDR2 sequences are SEHNR and FQNEAQ (reference sequence). The DNA of the CDR3 is TGTGCCAGCAGCCTATTGGTAGCGGATGAGCAGTTCTTC. Amino acids: CASSLLVADEQFF. Using reference TRBV7-9 and TRBJ2-1 for the parts outside the CDR3, the full variable domain is DTGVSQNPRHKITKRGQNVTFRCDPISEHNRLYWYRQTLGQGPEFLTYFQNEAQLEKSRLLSDRFSAERPKGSFSTLEIQRTEQGDSAMYLCASSLLVADEQFFGPGTRLTVL.

The chain has TRBV6-5 and TRBJ2-3; 7 bases are shared with TRBD2. With V trimmed by 4 bases and J by 0 bases, 4 bases remained unmatched. Looked up from germline, CDR1 is MNHEY and CDR2 is SVGAGI. There are 15 residues in the CDR3. As DNA, the CDR3 is TGTGCCAGCAGTTCGCGGGGGAGAAGCACAGATACGCAGTATTTT. Its translation is CASSSRGRSTDTQYF.

The rearrangement joins TRBV4-1 to TRBJ2-5; TRBD2 agrees at 12 bases. The CDR3 contains 17 residues. V gave up 6 bases and J gave up 2 bases; unmatched junction bases: 10. Germline CDR1 reads MGHRA; CDR2 reads YSYEKL. CDR3 residues: CASSRGLAGITQETQYF. CDR3 nucleotide sequence: TGCGCCAGCAGTCGCGGACTAGCGGGGATCACTCAAGAGACCCAGTACTTC.

The genes are TRBV6-5 and TRBJ2-7; 10 bases map to TRBD2. The CDR3 runs to 15 residues. Germline loops: CDR1 MNHEY, CDR2 SVGAGI. V shed 7 bases and J 2 bases; nucleotides not matched to a gene: 8. The CDR3 region has the DNA TGTGCCAGCACCTTCACTAGCGGGGTAACCTACGAGCAGTACTTC. Its protein is CASTFTSGVTYEQYF.

This chain uses TRBV5-4 with TRBJ2-1; D gene unclear. V was clipped by 0 bases and J by 0 bases, with 4 bases between them. The CDR3 covers 14 residues. The germline V gene has CDR1 SGHNT and CDR2 YYREEE (reference sequence). The CDR3 coding sequence is TGTGCCAGCAGCTTGGCCTTCTCCTACAATGAGCAGTTCTTC. This codes for CASSLAFSYNEQFF.

The V call is TRBV14, the J call TRBJ1-1; D is possibly TRBD1 (5 bases). Trimming left V 1 base short and J 0 bases short, with 9 bases between. From germline, CDR1 is SGHDN and CDR2 FVKESK. CDR3 length: 15 residues. The CDR3 reads CASSQVPGLNTEAFF. CDR3 in DNA: TGTGCCAGCAGCCAAGTCCCAGGGCTGAACACTGAAGCTTTCTTT. Using reference TRBV14 and TRBJ1-1 for the parts outside the CDR3, the full variable domain is EAGVTQFPSHSVIEKGQTVTLRCDPISGHDNLYWYRRVMGKEIKFLLHFVKESKQDESGMPNNRFLAERTGGTYSTLKVQPAELEDSGVYFCASSQVPGLNTEAFFGQGTRLTVV.

The chain joins TRBV18 to TRBJ2-1, with 10 bases aligning to TRBD2. The CDR3 runs 19 residues. Germline CDR1 is KGHSH and CDR2 is LQKENI. Germline trimming cut 1 base from V and 0 bases from J; bases unmatched to any gene: 9. CDR3: CASSPQSSGGQSSYNEQFF. The CDR3 nucleotides read TGTGCCAGCTCACCACAGTCTAGCGGGGGCCAAAGCTCCTACAATGAGCAGTTCTTC.

The CDR3 region is CSVERRGDDTDTQYF. The DNA of the CDR3 is TGCAGCGTTGAACGGCGGGGGGACGACACAGATACGCAGTATTTT. This chain uses TRBV29-1 with TRBJ2-3; 8 bases are a match to TRBD2. In germline, CDR1 is SQVTM, CDR2 ANQGSEA. J gave up 2 bases and V 2 bases, and 6 bases lay outside the gene matches. This CDR3 is built from 15 residues.

The rearrangement joins TRBV28 to TRBJ2-7, with D possibly TRBD1 on 5 matching bases. Germline CDR1 reads MDHEN; CDR2 reads SYDVKM. The V end was cut by 6 bases, the J end by 3 bases, with 12 bases between. The CDR3 sequence is 13 residues long. The CDR3 region has the DNA TGTGCCAGCAGAAATCCTCAGGGCTACGAGCAGTACTTC. Encoded protein: CASRNPQGYEQYF.

V usage is TRBV5-1 and J usage is TRBJ1-6; a weak D match, TRBD1 (6 bases). From germline, CDR1 is SGHRS and CDR2 YFSETQ. This CDR3 region has 15 residues. V lost 4 bases to trimming and J lost 10 bases, with 18 bases between them. Written as DNA, the CDR3 is TGCGCCAGCAGCCCAACACAGGGATTTGGGTCACCCCTCCACTTT. It encodes CASSPTQGFGSPLHF.

J is TRBJ1-2 and V is TRBV2, with 7 nucleotides matching TRBD1. There are 12 residues in the CDR3. The germline CDR1 and CDR2 sequences are SNHLY and FYNNEI. Unmatched junction bases numbered 5, after V lost 6 bases and J lost 7 bases. CDR3 DNA: TGTGCCAGCAGAAGGACAGGAACTGGCTACACCTTC. It is translated as CASRRTGTGYTF.

The V and J genes are TRBV6-5 and TRBJ1-1; D unresolved. Trimming removed 4 bases at V and 0 bases at J, with 9 bases between. This CDR3 spans 14 amino acids. Germline V gene lookup returns CDR1 MNHEY and CDR2 SVGAGI. For the CDR3, the DNA is TGTGCCAGCAGTTGGGGAGAACTGAACACTGAAGCTTTCTTT. Its protein product is CASSWGELNTEAFF.

The rearrangement joins TRBV11-2 to TRBJ2-7; possibly TRBD2 for D (6 bases). The CDR3 extends over 15 amino acids. The germline CDR1 and CDR2 sequences are SGHAT and FQNNGV. V was clipped by 5 bases and J by 2 bases, with 16 bases between them. The CDR3 nucleotides read TGTGCCAGCAGCCCCTTCGGGACTGAACCCTACGAGCAGTACTTC. Translating gives CASSPFGTEPYEQYF.

This chain uses TRBV27 with TRBJ2-3; TRBD2 matches 8 bases. Germline assignment: CDR1 MNHEY and CDR2 SMNVEV (reference sequence). The CDR3 runs 18 residues. V shed 7 bases and J 0 bases; nucleotides not matched to a gene: 15. The CDR3 loop reads CASTGLGVGGGSTDTQYF. CDR3 coding DNA: TGTGCCAGCACCGGATTAGGCGTCGGCGGGGGGAGCACAGATACGCAGTATTTT.

The chain links TRBV7-9 to TRBJ1-2, with 10 bases identical to TRBD1. There are 15 residues in the CDR3. V lost 5 bases and J lost 9; bases outside the gene matches: 12. The germline V gene has CDR1 SEHNR and CDR2 FQNEAQ (reference sequence). CDR3 residues: CASSNPGTGVGSYTF. The CDR3 bases are TGTGCCAGCAGCAATCCCGGGACAGGGGTTGGAAGCTACACCTTC.

This chain links TRBV6-6 with TRBJ1-1; D remains unclear. CDR1 and CDR2 (germline): MNHNY, SVGAGI (reference sequence). This CDR3 region has 14 residues. V shed 2 bases and J shed 2 bases, with 9 bases lying between them. The CDR3 is CASSYGEINTEAFF. In DNA form, the CDR3 reads TGTGCCAGCAGTTACGGGGAGATAAACACTGAAGCTTTCTTT.